Below, 18 T cell receptor beta chains from the same sample are listed, as sequenced in a study of CD8 T cells in ankylosing spondylitis. TCRdb re-called the 5' RACE reads with MiXCR, one entry per CDR3 protein. Of approximately 180,000 distinct CDR3 sequences detected, approximately 18% appear once; the ten largest clones hold roughly 4.5%. Sequenced: blood, either unsorted or a sorted T cell fraction (not recorded which). These receptors were collected from a male donor under 30 with ankylosing spondylitis or in good health (not recorded which).

This clonotype has ten or more counts. The CDR3 nucleotides read TGTGCCAGCAGTGAATCCCAGATTACAACTAATGAAAAACTGTTTTTT. Its translation: CASSESQITTNEKLFF. J is TRBJ1-4 and V is TRBV25-1; D remains unclear. Trimming took off 1 base at V and 0 bases at J, with 9 bases between the two ends. Germline-derived CDR1 and CDR2 are MGHDK and SYGVNS. The CDR3 runs to 16 residues.

This chain links TRBV19 with TRBJ1-2, with D possibly matching TRBD1 (5 bases). Germline CDR1 is LNHDA and CDR2 is SQIVND (reference sequence). Between the trimmed V and J ends, which lost 4 bases and 4 bases, there was a span of 10 bases. This CDR3 contains 13 residues. CDR3 in DNA: TGTGCCAGTAGTAAGGGGCTCGGCTATGGCTACACCTTC. This encodes CASSKGLGYGYTF.

V is TRBV27 and J is TRBJ2-2; 7 bases agree with TRBD2. The CDR3 sequence is 12 residues long. Trimming took 9 bases from V and 5 from J; bases not matched to a gene: 3. Germline V gives CDR1 MNHEY, CDR2 SMNVEV (reference sequence). The CDR3 region has the DNA TGTGCCAGGGACGGGAGGACCGGGGAGCTGTTTTTT. Residues: CARDGRTGELFF.

The table lists this clonotype with many counts. This rearrangement joins TRBV6-6 to TRBJ2-1; unclear D gene. The germline V gene encodes CDR1 MNHNY and CDR2 SVGAGI (reference sequence). CDR3 length equals 15 residues. V dropped 7 bases and J dropped 4 bases, with 17 bases sitting between them. Here the CDR3 DNA reads TGTGCCAGCACCAATGACCCAGCTCCATACAATGAGCAGTTCTTC. The encoded protein is CASTNDPAPYNEQFF.

The chain joins TRBV5-4 to TRBJ1-1; no firm D call. Per the germline V gene, CDR1 is SGHNT and CDR2 is YYREEE (reference sequence). The length of the CDR3 is 14 residues. V was cut by 2 bases and J by 1 base, with 9 bases left in between. CDR3 nucleotides: TGTGCCAGCAGCTTTCCAGGAACGAACACTGAAGCTTTCTTT. Translation: CASSFPGTNTEAFF.

The table lists this clonotype with many counts. The chain couples TRBV15 to TRBJ2-3, with 14 bases that match TRBD2. The germline gives CDR1 LNHNV, CDR2 YYDKDF (reference sequence). The CDR3 sequence is 17 residues long. V lost 3 bases, J lost 5 bases, and 7 bases stayed unmatched. The CDR3 sequence: CATSRAGTSGRRDTQYF. CDR3 DNA: TGTGCCACCAGCAGGGCTGGGACTAGCGGGAGAAGAGATACGCAGTATTTT.

This clonotype was counted many times. The gene calls are TRBV19 and TRBJ1-2, with 7 nucleotides matching TRBD1. Germline loops: CDR1 LNHDA, CDR2 SQIVND (reference sequence). V shed 6 bases, J shed 8 bases, and the junction held 18 bases outside the gene matches. CDR3 size: 16 residues. The CDR3 sequence: CASRADRATHGTGYTF. CDR3 DNA: TGTGCCAGTAGAGCTGACAGGGCGACACACGGAACCGGCTACACCTTC.

In this sample, this clonotype turned up a few times. The J gene is TRBJ2-5, the V gene TRBV20-1, with D hard to call. This CDR3 is built from 14 residues. The V end was cut by 5 bases, the J end by 5 bases, with 18 bases between. Germline V gene data show CDR1 as DFQATT and CDR2 as SNEGSKA (reference sequence). CDR3 loop: CSASANGARETQYF. The CDR3 region has the DNA TGCAGTGCTTCAGCGAATGGCGCGCGTGAGACCCAGTACTTC.

The chain recombines TRBV29-1 with TRBJ1-2; the D gene is possibly TRBD1 (5 bases). Germline CDR1 and CDR2: SQVTM and ANQGSEA. V was clipped by 4 bases and J by 6 bases, with 15 bases between them. The CDR3 has 13 amino acids. The CDR3 nucleotides read TGCAGCGTTGGACGGTCTGGGGCTAATGGCTACACCTTC. Protein: CSVGRSGANGYTF.

The V gene is TRBV10-2, the J gene TRBJ2-1, with 10 bases lining up with TRBD2. Unmatched junction bases numbered 8, after V lost 6 bases and J lost 6 bases. CDR3 length: 15 amino acids. Germline values: CDR1 WSHSY, CDR2 SAAADI. CDR3 sequence reads: CASREAGGQGNEQFF. The CDR3 DNA reads TGCGCCAGCAGGGAAGCGGGAGGGCAAGGCAATGAGCAGTTCTTC.

The chain joins TRBV10-3 to TRBJ2-1; tentative D call: TRBD2 (5 bases). V lost 2 bases and J 3 bases, leaving 11 bases between the germline ends. The CDR3 extends over 15 amino acids. Per the germline V gene, CDR1 is ENHRY and CDR2 is SYGVKD. Here the CDR3 DNA reads TGTGCCATCAGTGAGAAGCCTCGGGACTACAATGAGCAGTTCTTC. This codes for CAISEKPRDYNEQFF.

This sequence joins TRBV6-5 and TRBJ2-1, with D perhaps given as TRBD1 or TRBD2 (5 bases each). CDR1 is MNHEY and CDR2 is SVGAGI in the germline V gene. This CDR3 is 18 amino acids long. Deletions cut 0 bases from V and 6 bases from J, with 21 bases between. DNA for the CDR3: TGTGCCAGCAGTTACTCGAAGTTTGGGGGTAAGGGTAGCAATGAGCAGTTCTTC. Its protein product is CASSYSKFGGKGSNEQFF.

There are many counts of this clonotype. The rearrangement links TRBV9 to TRBJ2-1; D is undetermined. This CDR3 region has 15 residues. Germline CDR1 SGDLS, CDR2 YYNGEE. The V end lost 0 bases, the J end lost 0 bases, and 7 bases lay between the germline ends. CDR3 residues: CASSVELTSYNEQFF. The CDR3 DNA reads as TGTGCCAGCAGCGTAGAACTGACCTCCTACAATGAGCAGTTCTTC.

This clonotype was observed at least ten times. The chain is built from TRBV6-1 and TRBJ1-2, with 7 bases that match TRBD1. The CDR3 totals 14 residues. In germline, CDR1 is MNHNS, CDR2 SASEGT. J lost 5 bases, V lost 6 bases, and 9 bases had no gene match. In DNA form, the CDR3 reads TGTGCCAGCAGGAACGCCGGGACAGCGTATGGCTACACCTTC. As protein: CASRNAGTAYGYTF.

The rearrangement links TRBV29-1 to TRBJ1-1; D is ambiguous. The length of the CDR3 is 16 residues. With 4 bases removed from V and 0 bases from J, the gap between germline ends came to 18 bases. Germline CDR1 SQVTM, CDR2 ANQGSEA. The CDR3 DNA reads as TGCAGCGTTGTGTCGGCGGCATTACCTCTGAACACTGAAGCTTTCTTT. Amino acid sequence: CSVVSAALPLNTEAFF.

This clonotype was counted at least ten times. The J gene is TRBJ1-2, the V gene TRBV13; 9 nucleotides agree with TRBD1. The CDR3 has 12 amino acids. With 6 bases clipped from V and 7 bases from J, the junction kept 3 bases outside the gene matches. Germline lookup yields CDR1 PRHDT and CDR2 FYEKMQ (reference sequence). CDR3 loop: CASSRDRAGYTF. The CDR3 nucleotides read TGTGCCAGCAGTCGGGACAGGGCTGGCTACACCTTC.

This clonotype was seen repeatedly, ten times or more. This chain joins TRBV5-5 and TRBJ1-2, with TRBD1 identical over 8 bases. The CDR3 is made up of 18 amino acids. The V and J ends lost 2 bases and 5 bases, in that order; junction bases with no gene match: 17. Looked up from germline, CDR1 is SGHKS and CDR2 is YYEKEE (reference sequence). CDR3 sequence (DNA): TGTGCCAGCAGCTTACACCACCGGCCGGGACAGGCCTTTTATGGCTACACCTTC. This translates into CASSLHHRPGQAFYGYTF.

This clonotype was counted at least ten times. J is TRBJ1-5 and V is TRBV25-1; maybe TRBD1 (5 bases). The CDR3 runs 14 residues. Trimming cost V 3 bases and J 6 bases, with 12 bases left between them. Per germline, CDR1 MGHDK and CDR2 SYGVNS. The CDR3 protein is CASSDSGNGQPQHF. Written as DNA, the CDR3 is TGTGCCAGCAGTGATTCAGGGAACGGTCAGCCCCAGCATTTT. The variable domain in full, completed from reference TRBV25-1 and TRBJ1-5, reads EADIYQTPRYLVIGTGKKITLECSQTMGHDKMYWYQQDPGMELHLIHYSYGVNSTEKGDLSSESTVSRIRTEHFPLTLESARPSHTSQYLCASSDSGNGQPQHFGDGTRLSIL.